A single sample gave rise to the 18 T cell receptor beta chains below, sequenced in a study of shared clonotypes between healthy human individuals. Repertoires were generated with immunoSEQ multiplex PCR, while TCRdb's copy carries only in-frame clones and drops some. Of millions of clones listed, 85% to 95% were seen once; the top ten hold 0.39%. Sequenced material: naive CD4+ T cells from PBMCs. Subset given: CD45RA+ positively selected. All receptors come from a man between 18 and 29 years old in good health. Some clones in this sample may be carry-over from other donors' samples.

The chain employs TRBV7-2 and TRBJ2-4; 13 positions match TRBD2. V lost 0 bases and J lost 0; bases outside the gene matches: 8. The germline CDR1 and CDR2 sequences are SGHTA and FQGNSA. The CDR3 covers 20 residues. The CDR3 is CASSLAEGLAGQLAKNIQYF. The CDR3 DNA sequence: TGTGCCAGCAGCTTAGCTGAGGGACTAGCGGGACAACTAGCCAAAAACATTCAGTACTTC.

A word on this clone: In the same sample, other DNA sequences code for this CDR3. Here the CDR3 DNA reads TGTGCCAGCAGCCCGCCTTCCGGCAGGGTTGCCGGGGAGCTGTTTTTT. This gives the protein CASSPPSGRVAGELFF. V is TRBV7-2 and J is TRBJ2-2, with D possibly matching TRBD1 (5 bases). In germline, CDR1 is SGHTA, CDR2 FQGNSA. Deletions cut 5 bases from V and 6 bases from J, with 19 bases between. The CDR3 covers 16 residues.

On this clone itself: The identical CDR3 is also encoded by other nucleotide sequences in the sample. This chain joins TRBV5-1 and TRBJ1-3; maybe TRBD1 (6 bases). The V end was cut by 3 bases, the J end by 4 bases, with 11 bases between. This CDR3 is 14 amino acids long. The germline V gene has CDR1 SGHRS and CDR2 YFSETQ. In nucleotides, the CDR3 is TGCGCCAGCAGCTCGACAGGCGGGGGAAACACCATATATTTT. Translated, it gives CASSSTGGGNTIYF.

The chain combines TRBV6-5 with TRBJ1-1, with 8 bases that match TRBD1. The V and J ends lost 6 bases and 3 bases, in that order; junction bases with no gene match: 6. The CDR3 runs to 14 residues. Germline V CDR1 and CDR2: MNHEY, SVGAGI. The CDR3 protein is CASRTGQGYTEAFF. DNA of the CDR3: TGTGCCAGCAGAACAGGACAGGGCTACACTGAAGCTTTCTTT.

Here the CDR3 reads CASSLRQASSTDTQYF. CDR3 coding DNA: TGTGCCAGCAGTCTACGACAGGCCTCTAGCACAGATACGCAGTATTTT. This chain connects TRBV7-9 to TRBJ2-3, with D perhaps matching TRBD1 (6 bases). The germline V and J ends were trimmed by 6 bases and 0 bases, with 16 bases remaining between them. The CDR3 spans 16 residues. Per the germline V gene, CDR1 is SEHNR and CDR2 is FQNEAQ (reference sequence). The full variable domain, with the rest looked up from reference TRBV7-9 and TRBJ2-3, is DTGVSQNPRHKITKRGQNVTFRCDPISEHNRLYWYRQTLGQGPEFLTYFQNEAQLEKSRLLSDRFSAERPKGSFSTLEIQRTEQGDSAMYLCASSLRQASSTDTQYFGPGTRLTVL.

The chain is built from TRBV6-6 and TRBJ1-1, with D perhaps TRBD1 (5 bases). The CDR3 totals 11 residues. The V gene's germline CDR1 is MNHNY and CDR2 SVGAGI (reference sequence). With 11 bases removed from V and 4 bases from J, the gap between germline ends came to 11 bases. CDR3 DNA sequence: TGTGCCTGCAAAGGGGTCACTGAAGCTTTCTTT. As protein: CACKGVTEAFF.

The chain uses TRBV29-1 and TRBJ2-3; TRBD2 agrees at 7 bases. Losses at the gene ends were 6 bases for V and 4 bases for J; bases not matched to a gene: 10. The length of the CDR3 is 14 residues. Germline V gives CDR1 SQVTM, CDR2 ANQGSEA. CDR3 amino acids: CSVKGLEAPDTQYF. Written as DNA, the CDR3 is TGCAGCGTGAAAGGACTAGAAGCTCCAGATACGCAGTATTTT.

As for this clone: At the DNA level, this CDR3 is encoded by other sequences in the same sample as well. The CDR3 DNA reads TGTGCCAGCAGTCCGGGACTAGCGGGAGAGACCCAGTACTTC. It translates to CASSPGLAGETQYF. This sequence joins TRBV7-2 and TRBJ2-5; 12 bases map to TRBD2. CDR1 is SGHTA and CDR2 is FQGNSA in the germline V gene. Trimming took 6 bases from V and 4 from J; bases not matched to a gene: 3. This CDR3 has 14 amino acids. Complete variable domain (other parts from reference TRBV7-2 and TRBJ2-5): GAGVSQSPSNKVTEKGKDVELRCDPISGHTALYWYRQSLGQGLEFLIYFQGNSAPDKSGLPSDRFSAERTGGSVSTLTIQRTQQEDSAVYLCASSPGLAGETQYFGPGTRLLVL.

The rearrangement links TRBV7-2 to TRBJ2-7; D may be TRBD1 (6 bases). Germline V gene sequence: CDR1 SGHTA, CDR2 FQGNSA. The CDR3 is 15 residues long. The V end lost 1 base, the J end lost 1 base, and 11 bases lay between the germline ends. CDR3 loop: CASSLEGTTSYEQYF. In DNA, the CDR3 is TGTGCCAGCAGCTTAGAGGGGACAACATCCTACGAGCAGTACTTC.

The chain employs TRBV5-1 and TRBJ2-3; 10 nucleotides agree with TRBD1. V lost 3 bases to trimming and J lost 0 bases; unmatched junction nucleotides: 16. In germline, CDR1 is SGHRS, CDR2 YFSETQ. CDR3 length: 20 residues. In nucleotides, the CDR3 is TGCGCCAGCAGCTACGTTCCGGGACAGGGGTCTAGTGCGAGCACAGATACGCAGTATTTT. This encodes CASSYVPGQGSSASTDTQYF.

The rearrangement joins TRBV6-5 to TRBJ1-5; D is ambiguous. This CDR3 spans 12 amino acids. The ends were cut back, 10 bases at V and 4 bases at J, with 11 bases in the middle. Germline V gene sequence: CDR1 MNHEY, CDR2 SVGAGI. CDR3 protein: CATGGPNQPQHF. The CDR3 bases are TGTGCCACCGGCGGGCCTAATCAGCCCCAGCATTTT.

This chain connects TRBV5-4 to TRBJ2-6; D unresolved. V was pared by 2 bases and J by 11 bases, with 8 bases between. The V gene's germline CDR1 is SGHNT and CDR2 YYREEE (reference sequence). The CDR3 contains 12 residues. This CDR3 reads CASSFTPDVLTF. In nucleotides, the CDR3 is TGTGCCAGCAGCTTTACTCCGGACGTCCTGACTTTC.

This clone was counted a single time. Here the CDR3 DNA reads TGTGCCAGCAGATGGGCCACCGGGGAGCTGTTTTTT. Its protein product is CASRWATGELFF. The chain carries TRBV2 and TRBJ2-2; D gene ambiguous. The CDR3 has 12 residues. CDR1 SNHLY and CDR2 FYNNEI come from the germline V gene. V lost 6 bases and J lost 4, with 6 bases in between.

The chain combines TRBV5-1 with TRBJ2-7; 9 bases line up with TRBD2. Looked up from germline, CDR1 is SGHRS and CDR2 is YFSETQ. The CDR3 consists of 16 residues. Germline trimming cut 3 bases from V and 3 bases from J; bases unmatched to any gene: 10. The CDR3 region is CASSYGDSGSGYEQYF. As DNA, the CDR3 is TGCGCCAGCAGCTATGGGGATAGCGGGAGTGGCTACGAGCAGTACTTC.

On this clone: Other DNA variants within this sample encode the same CDR3. This rearrangement joins TRBV6-5 to TRBJ2-2, with unresolved D. Germline-derived CDR1 and CDR2 are MNHEY and SVGAGI. V was shortened by 0 bases and J by 7 bases, with 6 bases between the two germline ends. CDR3 length: 13 residues. The CDR3 sequence: CASSYSKLGELFF. Written as DNA, the CDR3 is TGTGCCAGCAGTTACTCGAAGCTCGGGGAGCTGTTTTTT.

The rearrangement links TRBV18 to TRBJ2-3, with TRBD2 matching over 7 bases. V lost 3 bases, J lost 0 bases, and 9 bases stayed unmatched. The germline CDR1 and CDR2 sequences are KGHSH and LQKENI. CDR3 length: 17 residues. Written as DNA, the CDR3 is TGTGCCAGCTCACCGGGTCTGGGAGGGCAGAGCACAGATACGCAGTATTTT. This encodes CASSPGLGGQSTDTQYF.

This clone came up a few times. This specimen includes other DNA sequences encoding the same CDR3. This chain uses TRBV28 with TRBJ2-7; D ambiguous. V was pared by 2 bases and J by 3 bases, with 5 bases between. Germline assignment: CDR1 MDHEN and CDR2 SYDVKM. This CDR3 region has 12 residues. This CDR3 reads CASSLGFYEQYF. CDR3 in DNA: TGTGCCAGCAGTTTAGGGTTCTACGAGCAGTACTTC.

This clone has a handful of counts. This chain links TRBV30 with TRBJ1-1; the D gene is possibly TRBD1 (6 bases). Germline V gene sequence: CDR1 GTSNPN, CDR2 SVGIG (reference sequence). The CDR3 extends over 15 amino acids. The V end was cut by 2 bases, the J end by 6 bases, with 19 bases between. CDR3 sequence: CAWSRRSGPGAEAFF. The CDR3 region has the DNA TGTGCCTGGAGTCGTCGTTCGGGCCCAGGGGCTGAAGCTTTCTTT.